The 12 T cell receptor beta chains presented below share a single source sample, sequenced in a study of cytomegalovirus exposure and HLA in healthy donors. PCR used 60 Vbeta primers and 13 Jbeta primers. Method: immunoSEQ multiplex PCR; TCRdb's copy keeps in-frame clones and lacks some. In the table there are about 150,000 clones, approximately 70% of which are singletons. The sequenced material came from PBMCs. The source of these receptors is a human donor in good health.

This clone was observed a few times. The chain combines TRBV6-6 with TRBJ1-5; 10 bases fit TRBD1. Germline CDR1 and CDR2: MNHNY and SVGAGI (reference sequence). This CDR3 has 15 amino acids. V gave up 6 bases and J gave up 2 bases; unmatched junction bases: 4. The CDR3 spells CASSSGTGGNQPQHF. In DNA form, the CDR3 reads TGTGCCAGCAGCTCCGGGACAGGGGGCAATCAGCCCCAGCATTTT.

The sample holds a few counts of this clone. The chain employs TRBV7-8 and TRBJ2-5; D not certain. V lost 5 bases to trimming and J lost 8 bases, with 18 bases between them. Germline V gene sequence: CDR1 SGHVS, CDR2 FQNEAQ. CDR3 size: 14 residues. CDR3 loop: CASSPRFVTVTQYF. In DNA form, the CDR3 reads TGTGCCAGCAGCCCCCGCTTCGTAACAGTTACCCAGTACTTC. Complete variable domain (other parts from reference TRBV7-8 and TRBJ2-5): GAGVSQSPRYKVAKRGQDVALRCDPISGHVSLFWYQQALGQGPEFLTYFQNEAQLDKSGLPSDRFFAERPEGSVSTLKIQRTQQEDSAVYLCASSPRFVTVTQYFGPGTRLLVL.

The genes are TRBV7-8 and TRBJ2-7; 7 bases map to TRBD1. The germline gives CDR1 SGHVS, CDR2 FQNEAQ. The CDR3 totals 13 residues. The ends lost 6 bases at V and 7 bases at J; junction bases unmatched: 9. DNA of the CDR3: TGTGCCAGCAGACCACGACAGGGCGGGGAGCAGTACTTC. Translated, it gives CASRPRQGGEQYF.

This chain joins TRBV28 and TRBJ2-1, with 9 nucleotides matching TRBD2. After removal of 7 bases from V and 1 base from J, the junction contained 8 bases not matched to a gene. The CDR3 loop spans 16 amino acids. Germline CDR1 is MDHEN and CDR2 is SYDVKM. CDR3 loop: CASKQAGGRSYNEQFF. The CDR3 coding sequence is TGTGCCAGCAAGCAAGCGGGAGGCCGATCCTACAATGAGCAGTTCTTC.

This clone was seen more than once but under ten times. This chain joins TRBV7-2 and TRBJ2-3; D is uncertain. From germline, CDR1 is SGHTA and CDR2 FQGNSA. The CDR3 extends over 11 amino acids. Trimming left V 7 bases short and J 6 bases short, with 8 bases between. CDR3 DNA sequence: TGTGCCAGCACCAGTACGGATACGCAGTATTTT. Amino acids: CASTSTDTQYF.

The V gene is TRBV9, the J gene TRBJ2-3; 8 nucleotides line up with TRBD2. The CDR3 sequence is 14 residues long. Germline loops: CDR1 SGDLS, CDR2 YYNGEE. V lost 3 bases to trimming and J lost 4 bases; unmatched junction nucleotides: 4. The CDR3 is CASSDRLASDTQYF. CDR3 DNA sequence: TGTGCCAGCAGCGACCGACTAGCGTCAGATACGCAGTATTTT.

This clone was seen only a few times. V is TRBV28 and J is TRBJ2-1; 10 bases fit TRBD2. Germline V gene data show CDR1 as MDHEN and CDR2 as SYDVKM. The junction had 8 bases not matched to a gene; V was cut back by 5 bases and J by 10 bases. The CDR3 is made up of 14 amino acids. CDR3 nucleotide sequence: TGTGCCAGCAGTCAGCCTAGCGGGAGCTGGGAGCAGTTCTTC. Translating gives CASSQPSGSWEQFF.

The chain recombines TRBV5-1 with TRBJ2-7, with TRBD2 matching over 16 bases. The V gene's germline CDR1 is SGHRS and CDR2 YFSETQ. Germline trimming cut 3 bases from V and 6 bases from J; bases unmatched to any gene: 9. CDR3 length: 17 residues. The CDR3 spells CASSSGTSGRAGGEQYF. The CDR3 DNA follows: TGCGCCAGCAGCTCTGGGACTAGCGGGAGGGCCGGGGGCGAGCAGTACTTC.

The chain is built from TRBV6-6 and TRBJ2-7; 7 nucleotides line up with TRBD1. CDR1 MNHNY and CDR2 SVGAGI come from the germline V gene (reference sequence). Germline trimming cut 6 bases from V and 6 bases from J; bases unmatched to any gene: 8. There are 13 residues in the CDR3. As DNA, the CDR3 is TGTGCCAGCAGCTCGGGACAGTCGGGCGAGCAGTACTTC. It specifies CASSSGQSGEQYF.

The gene calls are TRBV19 and TRBJ1-6, with 9 bases that match TRBD1. Germline CDR1 is LNHDA and CDR2 is SQIVND (reference sequence). The CDR3 covers 15 residues. The J segment lost 4 bases and the V segment lost 6 bases, leaving 4 bases of the junction unmatched. The CDR3 is CASRLDRGYNSPLHF. The DNA of the CDR3 is TGTGCCAGTAGACTTGACAGGGGGTATAATTCACCCCTCCACTTT.

This clone appeared a few times. The chain is built from TRBV6-1 and TRBJ2-2; D is ambiguous. The V end was cut by 9 bases, the J end by 1 base, with 12 bases between. The germline V gene encodes CDR1 MNHNS and CDR2 SASEGT. The CDR3 length is 14 residues. DNA for the CDR3: TGTGCCAGTATGCAGTCCTTGAACACCGGGGAGCTGTTTTTT. It encodes CASMQSLNTGELFF.

V usage is TRBV5-5 and J usage is TRBJ2-2, with TRBD2 matching 14 bases. This CDR3 comprises 19 residues. The V gene end was trimmed by 4 bases and the J gene end by 0 bases; junction bases not matched to a gene: 8. Germline V CDR1 and CDR2: SGHKS, YYEKEE (reference sequence). The CDR3 region is CASSLTGTSGRTNTGELFF. The CDR3 DNA reads TGTGCCAGCAGCCTAACCGGGACTAGCGGGAGAACGAACACCGGGGAGCTGTTTTTT.